This T cell receptor beta chain was retrieved from a study of blood T cell repertoires in COVID-19. Study information: Samples of COVID-19 (acute and convalescent) were obtained from the United States, Italy and Spain.

As processed by the authors: The authors estimated nucleated cell counts from reference gene primer amplification. The table came from immunoSEQ multiplex PCR; TCRdb's copy has only in-frame clones and leaves some out. The V and J calls and the clone size are those of that table, but D and trimming were determined from the DNA. This table holds 100,000 to 150,000 clones, over 85% found once. CDR1 and CDR2 (germline): MGHRA, YSYEKL. Germline trimming cut 0 bases from V and 2 bases from J; bases unmatched to any gene: 7. CDR3 length: 17 amino acids. The sequence was obtained from a man in his fifties with active COVID-19. The chain joins TRBV4-1 to TRBJ2-1, with TRBD1 identical over 7 bases. Sequences were obtained from peripheral blood. This chain's CDR3 is CASSQDSTRGPYNEQFF. The CDR3, as DNA: TGCGCCAGCAGCCAAGATTCAACGAGGGGGCCCTACAATGAGCAGTTCTTC.